The 30 T cell receptor beta chains below come from one sample, sequenced in a study of identical twins. TCRdb recomputed calls from the 5' RACE reads with MiXCR, one row per CDR3 protein. The sample includes a few hundred thousand distinct CDR3 sequences, 9.6% of them seen just once. These data were also filed under a second study, of yellow fever vaccine responses in identical twins.

The sample taken for sequencing was PBMCs. The origin of the receptors is a woman in her late teens or twenties in good health.

The chain's CDR3 is CASSLSGQGPYEQYF. The DNA for the CDR3 is TGTGCCAGCAGCTTAAGCGGGCAGGGTCCCTACGAGCAGTACTTC. This sequence joins TRBV7-2 and TRBJ2-7; a weak D match, TRBD2 (6 bases). V was trimmed by 2 bases and J by 2 bases, leaving 13 bases between them. Germline-derived CDR1 and CDR2 are SGHTA and FQGNSA. The CDR3 length is 15 residues. The full variable domain, completed using reference TRBV7-2 and TRBJ2-7, is GAGVSQSPSNKVTEKGKDVELRCDPISGHTALYWYRQSLGQGLEFLIYFQGNSAPDKSGLPSDRFSAERTGGSVSTLTIQRTQQEDSAVYLCASSLSGQGPYEQYFGPGTRLTVT.

This clonotype turned up a few times. The chain couples TRBV20-1 to TRBJ2-3; 11 nucleotides align to TRBD2. In germline, CDR1 is DFQATT, CDR2 SNEGSKA (reference sequence). The J segment lost 6 bases and the V segment lost 6 bases, leaving 11 bases of the junction unmatched. The CDR3 has 15 residues. As DNA, the CDR3 is TGCAGTGCCCCCGGACTAGCGGGTGACTGGGATACGCAGTATTTT. This encodes CSAPGLAGDWDTQYF.

This clonotype was detected a few times. The chain uses TRBV20-1 and TRBJ1-2, with D perhaps TRBD1 (5 bases). V lost 1 base to trimming and J lost 0 bases, with 12 bases between them. CDR1 and CDR2 (germline): DFQATT, SNEGSKA (reference sequence). CDR3 length equals 15 residues. This CDR3 reads CSARVLGASNYGYTF. CDR3 nucleotide sequence: TGCAGTGCTAGAGTCCTTGGGGCGTCTAACTATGGCTACACCTTC.

This clonotype came up many times. The chain carries TRBV5-6 and TRBJ2-7; D may correspond to TRBD1 or TRBD2 (5 bases each). The V end lost 3 bases, the J end lost 0 bases, and 13 bases lay between the germline ends. Germline loops: CDR1 SGHDT, CDR2 YYEEEE. The CDR3 has 15 residues. The CDR3 here is CASSSDGTDSYEQYF. The CDR3 region has the DNA TGTGCCAGCAGCTCGGACGGGACCGACTCCTACGAGCAGTACTTC.

This clonotype has a handful of counts. This chain joins TRBV7-9 and TRBJ2-3; 9 nucleotides align to TRBD2. The germline CDR1 and CDR2 sequences are SEHNR and FQNEAQ (reference sequence). The V and J ends lost 5 bases and 5 bases, in that order; junction bases with no gene match: 11. The CDR3 length is 16 residues. The CDR3 is CASSPKTSGLGDTQYF. The CDR3 DNA is TGTGCCAGCAGCCCCAAGACTAGCGGTCTGGGAGATACGCAGTATTTT.

The chain recombines TRBV28 with TRBJ2-5; TRBD1 agrees at 10 bases. Germline CDR1 reads MDHEN; CDR2 reads SYDVKM. The V gene end was trimmed by 6 bases and the J gene end by 6 bases; junction bases not matched to a gene: 10. The CDR3 sequence is 15 residues long. Here the CDR3 DNA reads TGTGCCAGCAGGGCTGACAGGGGGCCCTCGAAGACCCAGTACTTC. Translated: CASRADRGPSKTQYF.

The J gene is TRBJ2-7, the V gene TRBV6-1; D remains ambiguous. Germline V gene sequence: CDR1 MNHNS, CDR2 SASEGT. The CDR3 is 15 amino acids. With 5 bases removed from V and 7 bases from J, the gap between germline ends came to 21 bases. DNA for the CDR3: TGTGCCAGCAGTCCCCCCAACCGGTCGGTGGGGGAGCAGTACTTC. Amino acids: CASSPPNRSVGEQYF.

CDR3 nucleotides: TGTGCCAGCAGCATTCACCGGGACAGGATCGATGAAAAACTGTTTTTT. It translates to CASSIHRDRIDEKLFF. The chain has TRBV7-9 and TRBJ1-4, with 8 bases matching TRBD1. CDR1 is SEHNR and CDR2 is FQNEAQ in the germline V gene (reference sequence). The CDR3 totals 16 residues. Trimming took 5 bases from V and 6 from J; bases not matched to a gene: 11.

This clonotype was found many times. The CDR3 reads CSVDPGQGGADTQYF. The CDR3 bases are TGCAGCGTTGACCCGGGACAGGGAGGGGCAGATACGCAGTATTTT. The chain carries TRBV29-1 and TRBJ2-3, with 9 bases fitting TRBD1. The CDR3 consists of 15 residues. Germline CDR1 and CDR2: SQVTM and ANQGSEA. The V and J ends lost 3 bases and 4 bases, in that order; junction bases with no gene match: 8.

The chain combines TRBV7-3 with TRBJ2-2, with TRBD1 as a possible D gene (6 bases). Trimming removed 1 base at V and 4 bases at J, with 13 bases between. CDR1 is SGHTA, CDR2 FQGTGA, per germline. This CDR3 is built from 16 residues. The chain's CDR3 is CASSLIGAGVTGELFF. CDR3 DNA: TGTGCCAGCAGCTTAATCGGCGCAGGGGTCACCGGGGAGCTGTTTTTT. The whole variable domain, remainder taken from reference TRBV7-3 and TRBJ2-2, is GAGVSQTPSNKVTEKGKYVELRCDPISGHTALYWYRQSLGQGPEFLIYFQGTGAADDSGLPNDRFFAVRPEGSVSTLKIQRTERGDSAVYLCASSLIGAGVTGELFFGEGSRLTVL.

This clonotype was detected a few times. CDR3 sequence: CASSPTFWTSGDYEQYF. Here the CDR3 DNA reads TGTGCCAGCTCACCCACCTTTTGGACTAGCGGAGACTACGAGCAGTACTTC. The V gene is TRBV18, the J gene TRBJ2-7, with 10 positions matching TRBD2. CDR1 and CDR2 (germline): KGHSH, LQKENI. This CDR3 contains 17 residues. Trimming took 3 bases from V and 3 from J; bases not matched to a gene: 11.

The chain uses TRBV3-1 and TRBJ1-5, with D unresolved. The CDR3 is 14 residues long. Per germline, CDR1 LGHDT and CDR2 YNNKEL (reference sequence). V gave up 2 bases and J gave up 7 bases, with 12 bases separating them. The CDR3 DNA sequence: TGTGCCAGCAGCCAATCGCTGGAAGAACAGCCCCAGCATTTT. This encodes CASSQSLEEQPQHF.

This CDR3 reads CASSPATSGGSNEQFF. CDR3 DNA sequence: TGCGCCAGCAGCCCGGCGACTAGCGGGGGTTCGAATGAGCAGTTCTTC. This chain joins TRBV5-1 and TRBJ2-1; 12 bases are a match to TRBD2. The CDR3 length is 16 residues. Trimming took 4 bases from V and 7 from J; bases not matched to a gene: 9. Germline V gene lookup returns CDR1 SGHRS and CDR2 YFSETQ.

This clonotype was detected many times. The V and J genes are TRBV3-1 and TRBJ1-1; no reliable D call. The CDR3 is 15 amino acids. Trimming removed 1 base at V and 5 bases at J, with 14 bases between. Germline lookup yields CDR1 LGHDT and CDR2 YNNKEL (reference sequence). For the CDR3, the DNA is TGTGCCAGCAGCCAAGGTGTTAATCTAGGGACTGAAGCTTTCTTT. Translating gives CASSQGVNLGTEAFF.

This clonotype was picked up many times. The chain carries TRBV27 and TRBJ2-2; possibly TRBD1 for D (6 bases). Germline V gene lookup returns CDR1 MNHEY and CDR2 SMNVEV (reference sequence). The CDR3 is 17 residues long. V was cut by 0 bases and J by 5 bases, with 16 bases left in between. CDR3 DNA sequence: TGTGCCAGCAGTTTATCGATGTTGGGGGCCCTTACCGGGGAGCTGTTTTTT. Translation: CASSLSMLGALTGELFF.

This rearrangement joins TRBV6-2 or TRBV6-3 to TRBJ2-7; D may be TRBD2 (6 bases). Deletions cut 2 bases from V and 6 bases from J, with 14 bases between. The germline CDR1 and CDR2 sequences are MNHEY and SVGEGT. The CDR3 length is 14 residues. CDR3 sequence: CASSYNGGIGEQYF. CDR3 nucleotides: TGTGCCAGCAGTTACAATGGCGGGATTGGCGAGCAGTACTTC.

Many counts were recorded for this clonotype. J is TRBJ1-1 and V is TRBV5-1; possibly TRBD1 for D (5 bases). From germline, CDR1 is SGHRS and CDR2 YFSETQ. The V and J ends lost 0 bases and 2 bases respectively, with 14 bases between them. The CDR3 loop spans 16 amino acids. DNA for the CDR3: TGCGCCAGCAGCTTGGGGGGGACGGGCATTAACACTGAAGCTTTCTTT. The encoded protein is CASSLGGTGINTEAFF.

This clonotype was seen only a few times. This sequence joins TRBV7-2 and TRBJ2-7, with 8 bases matching TRBD2. This CDR3 is built from 13 residues. V was pared by 3 bases and J by 6 bases, with 4 bases of the junction left unmatched. CDR1 SGHTA and CDR2 FQGNSA come from the germline V gene. CDR3 DNA: TGTGCCAGCAGCTTTGGCGGGGGGCCCGAGCAGTACTTC. This gives the protein CASSFGGGPEQYF. Supplemented by reference TRBV7-2 and TRBJ2-7, the full variable domain reads GAGVSQSPSNKVTEKGKDVELRCDPISGHTALYWYRQSLGQGLEFLIYFQGNSAPDKSGLPSDRFSAERTGGSVSTLTIQRTQQEDSAVYLCASSFGGGPEQYFGPGTRLTVT.

A note on this clonotype: One end of the junction varies from germline; a read error may be responsible. This rearrangement joins TRBV2 to TRBJ2-1; 11 nucleotides agree with TRBD2. The CDR3 contains 19 residues. Germline V gene sequence: CDR1 SNHLY, CDR2 FYNNEI. The CDR3 DNA reads TGTGCCTGCAGTGGCGGGCGGTTGCCTAGCGGGGGGTCCTACAATGAGCAGTTCTTC. Translating it yields CACSGGRLPSGGSYNEQFF.

This clonotype was recorded a few times. This chain uses TRBV6-2 or TRBV6-3 with TRBJ2-3; TRBD2 aligns across 15 bases. J was trimmed by 3 bases and V by 7 bases; bases with no gene match: 5. This CDR3 has 16 residues. Looked up from germline, CDR1 is MNHEY and CDR2 is SVGEGT. The CDR3 reads CASTRTSGRDTDTQYF. CDR3 DNA sequence: TGTGCCAGCACCCGGACTAGCGGGAGGGATACAGATACGCAGTATTTT.

A few counts support this clonotype. V usage is TRBV10-3 and J usage is TRBJ2-7; TRBD2 might be the D (5 bases). This CDR3 contains 13 residues. Germline loops: CDR1 ENHRY, CDR2 SYGVKD. V was pared by 2 bases and J by 4 bases, with 9 bases between. The CDR3, as DNA: TGTGCCATCAGTGAGGTCGAGGGATACGAGCAGTACTTC. It encodes CAISEVEGYEQYF.

This clonotype occurred many times. The genes are TRBV7-9 and TRBJ1-6; possible D gene TRBD1, 6 bases. CDR3 length: 13 amino acids. Germline assignment: CDR1 SEHNR and CDR2 FQNEAQ (reference sequence). V lost 5 bases, J lost 5 bases, and 7 bases lay in between. The CDR3 region is CASSRQDNSPLHF. The DNA of the CDR3 is TGTGCCAGCAGCCGACAGGATAATTCACCCCTCCACTTT.

The chain employs TRBV5-6 and TRBJ2-5; the D gene is possibly TRBD2 (5 bases). This CDR3 is built from 12 residues. Trimming pared 8 bases from V and 8 bases from J, leaving 16 bases between. CDR1 is SGHDT and CDR2 is YYEEEE in the germline V gene. Here the CDR3 DNA reads TGTGCCAGGAGCCCCGGGGTCCGAACCCAGTACTTC. It encodes CARSPGVRTQYF.

This clonotype was counted ten times or more. The chain recombines TRBV7-8 with TRBJ1-4; D is unclear. Germline CDR1 is SGHVS and CDR2 is FQNEAQ. The CDR3 runs to 13 residues. Trimming took off 2 bases at V and 8 bases at J, with 9 bases between the two ends. CDR3 sequence (DNA): TGTGCCAGCAGCTTATCTAGGGTGGAAAAACTGTTTTTT. Its translation is CASSLSRVEKLFF.

In this sample, this clonotype turned up many times. The rearrangement links TRBV14 to TRBJ2-5; D is undetermined. Germline CDR1 and CDR2: SGHDN and FVKESK. The V end was cut by 3 bases, the J end by 5 bases, with 16 bases between. The CDR3 sequence is 15 residues long. The CDR3 sequence: CASSHRSGRLETQYF. In DNA, the CDR3 is TGTGCCAGCAGCCACCGGTCAGGAAGATTGGAGACCCAGTACTTC.

The V call is TRBV29-1, the J call TRBJ2-7; D gene ambiguous. The CDR3 totals 14 residues. The V and J ends lost 5 bases and 0 bases respectively, with 14 bases between them. CDR1 is SQVTM and CDR2 is ANQGSEA in the germline V gene. The CDR3 DNA reads as TGCAGCGTTCAAGCCCGGGCCGGCTCCTACGAGCAGTACTTC. Amino acids: CSVQARAGSYEQYF.

This clonotype was found many times. The chain combines TRBV6-2 or TRBV6-3 with TRBJ2-7; D ambiguous. CDR1 and CDR2 from the germline V gene are MNHEY and SVGEGT. The ends were cut back, 0 bases at V and 5 bases at J, with 11 bases in the middle. The CDR3 spans 14 residues. CDR3 nucleotide sequence: TGTGCCAGCAGTTACTCTCCAGGTGCCGACGAGCAGTACTTC. Amino acid sequence: CASSYSPGADEQYF.

The table lists this clonotype with a few counts. This chain uses TRBV18 with TRBJ2-6; TRBD2 aligns across 11 bases. V lost 3 bases, J lost 1 base, and 5 bases stayed unmatched. This CDR3 region has 18 residues. CDR1 and CDR2 (germline): KGHSH, LQKENI. The CDR3: CASSPRLAGPSGANVLTF. Written as DNA, the CDR3 is TGTGCCAGCTCACCGCGACTAGCGGGGCCGTCTGGGGCCAACGTCCTGACTTTC.

This clonotype has ten or more counts. V and J are TRBV6-2 or TRBV6-3 and TRBJ2-3; 13 positions agree with TRBD2. V lost 0 bases, J lost 8 bases, and 8 bases stayed unmatched. The CDR3 contains 17 residues. Germline CDR1 MNHEY, CDR2 SVGEGT. Here the CDR3 reads CASSYSGLAGRLGTQYF. The CDR3 DNA reads as TGTGCCAGCAGTTACTCGGGACTAGCGGGAAGGCTCGGTACGCAGTATTTT.

The chain has TRBV19 and TRBJ2-2, with TRBD2 matching 12 bases. CDR1 is LNHDA and CDR2 is SQIVND in the germline V gene (reference sequence). Trimming removed 4 bases from V and 4 bases from J; junction bases left unmatched: 10. CDR3 length: 18 residues. As DNA, the CDR3 is TGTGCCAGTAGTAATAGACTAGCGGGAGCCATTGGCACCGGGGAGCTGTTTTTT. Protein product: CASSNRLAGAIGTGELFF.